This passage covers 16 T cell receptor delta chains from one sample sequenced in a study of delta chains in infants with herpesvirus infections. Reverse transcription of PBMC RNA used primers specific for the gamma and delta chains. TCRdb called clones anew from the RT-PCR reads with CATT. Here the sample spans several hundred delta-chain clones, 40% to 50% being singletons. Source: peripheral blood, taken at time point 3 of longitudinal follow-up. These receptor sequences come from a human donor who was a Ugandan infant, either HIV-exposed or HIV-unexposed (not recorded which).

Written as DNA, the CDR3 is TGTGCCTGTGACGAGGTTTCGAGTGCTACTGGGGGATCCCGCTCCTGGGACACCCGACAGATGTTTTTC. Translating gives CACDEVSSATGGSRSWDTRQMFF. The chain has TRDV2 and TRDJ3, with TRDD3 matching 10 bases. CDR3 length: 23 residues. CDR1 is GEAIGNYY, CDR2 EKD, per germline. The trim removed 3 bases at V and 0 bases at J, leaving 19 bases unmatched.

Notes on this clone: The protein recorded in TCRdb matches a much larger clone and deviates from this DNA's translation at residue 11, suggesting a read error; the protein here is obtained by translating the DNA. CDR3 sequence (DNA): TGTGCAGCAACCGCTGGAACTTGGGGGACAGGGGCCGATAAACTCATCTTT. Its translation is CAATAGTWGTGADKLIF. The chain combines TRAV29/DV5 with TRDJ1; 7 bases map to TRDD3. The CDR3 has 17 residues. V shed 3 bases, J shed 3 bases, and the junction held 17 bases outside the gene matches. Per germline, CDR1 NSMFDY and CDR2 ISSIKDK.

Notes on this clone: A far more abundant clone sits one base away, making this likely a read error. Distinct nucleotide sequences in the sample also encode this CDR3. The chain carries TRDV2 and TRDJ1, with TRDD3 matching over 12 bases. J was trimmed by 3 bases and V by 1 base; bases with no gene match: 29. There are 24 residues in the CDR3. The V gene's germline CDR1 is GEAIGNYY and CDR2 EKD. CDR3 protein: CACDTLRSPGGYAGRFGDADKLIF. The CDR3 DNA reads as TGTGCCTGTGACACACTACGAAGTCCTGGGGGATACGCGGGGCGGTTTGGGGATGCCGATAAACTCATCTTT.

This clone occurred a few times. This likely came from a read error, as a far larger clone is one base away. The CDR3 protein is CALGLRSSPGPGRYTDKLIF. CDR3 DNA: TGTGCTCTTGGCCTCAGGTCATCCCCTGGGCCGGGCCGGTACACCGATAAACTCATCTTT. This chain connects TRDV1 to TRDJ1; D perhaps matches TRDD3 (5 bases). Germline V gene sequence: CDR1 TSWWSYY, CDR2 QGS. Trimming cost V 6 bases and J 0 bases, with 29 bases left between them. The CDR3 is 20 amino acids.

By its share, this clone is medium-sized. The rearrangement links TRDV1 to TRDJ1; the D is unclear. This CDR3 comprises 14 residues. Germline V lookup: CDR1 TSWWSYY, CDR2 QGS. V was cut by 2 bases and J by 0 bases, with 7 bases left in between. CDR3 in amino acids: CALGEGFYTDKLIF. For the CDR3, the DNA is TGTGCTCTTGGGGAAGGTTTCTACACCGATAAACTCATCTTT.

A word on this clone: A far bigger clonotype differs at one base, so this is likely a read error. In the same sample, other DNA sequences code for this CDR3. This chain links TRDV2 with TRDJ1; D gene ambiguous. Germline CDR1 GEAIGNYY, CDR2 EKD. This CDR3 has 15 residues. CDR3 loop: CACDRLSGGLDKLIF. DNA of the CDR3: TGTGCCTGCGACAGACTTTCGGGAGGACTCGATAAACTCATCTTT.

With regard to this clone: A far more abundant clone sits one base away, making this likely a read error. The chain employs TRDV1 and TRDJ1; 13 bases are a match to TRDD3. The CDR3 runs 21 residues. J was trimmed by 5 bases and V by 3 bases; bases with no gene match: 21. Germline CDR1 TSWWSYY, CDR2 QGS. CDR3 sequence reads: CALGDVDLPNWGIRGADKLIF. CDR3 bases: TGTGCTCTTGGGGACGTTGACCTTCCTAACTGGGGGATACGAGGTGCTGATAAACTCATCTTT.

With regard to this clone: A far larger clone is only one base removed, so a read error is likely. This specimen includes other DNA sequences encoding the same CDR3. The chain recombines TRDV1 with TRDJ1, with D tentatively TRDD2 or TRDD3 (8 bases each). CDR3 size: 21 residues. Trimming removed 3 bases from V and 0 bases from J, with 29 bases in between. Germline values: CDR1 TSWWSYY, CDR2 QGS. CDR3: CALGESLPSSWGIRYTDKLIF. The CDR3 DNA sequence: TGTGCTCTTGGGGAGAGCCTTCCTAGTAGTTGGGGGATCCGGTACACCGATAAACTCATCTTT.

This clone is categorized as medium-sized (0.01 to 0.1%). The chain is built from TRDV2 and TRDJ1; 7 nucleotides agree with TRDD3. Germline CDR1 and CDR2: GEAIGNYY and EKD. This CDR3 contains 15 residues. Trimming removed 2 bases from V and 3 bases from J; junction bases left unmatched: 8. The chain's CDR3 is CACDILGLRADKLIF. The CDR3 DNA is TGTGCCTGTGACATACTGGGGTTACGGGCCGATAAACTCATCTTT.

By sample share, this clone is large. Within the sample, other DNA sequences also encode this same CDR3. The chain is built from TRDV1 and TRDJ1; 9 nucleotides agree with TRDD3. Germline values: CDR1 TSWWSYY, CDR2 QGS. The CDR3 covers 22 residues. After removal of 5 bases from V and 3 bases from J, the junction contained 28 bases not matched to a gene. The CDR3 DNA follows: TGTGCTCTTGGGCCCCACTCGCTCTGGGGGATCGGAAAGGGGTTCCGGGCCGATAAACTCATCTTT. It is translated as CALGPHSLWGIGKGFRADKLIF.

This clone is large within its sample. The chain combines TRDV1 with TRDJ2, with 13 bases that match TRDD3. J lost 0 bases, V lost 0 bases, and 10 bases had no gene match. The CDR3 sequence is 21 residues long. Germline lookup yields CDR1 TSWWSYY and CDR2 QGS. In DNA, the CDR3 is TGTGCTCTTGGGGAACTTCCCCGACTGGGGGATACGAGTCCTTTGACAGCACAACTCTTCTTT. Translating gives CALGELPRLGDTSPLTAQLFF.

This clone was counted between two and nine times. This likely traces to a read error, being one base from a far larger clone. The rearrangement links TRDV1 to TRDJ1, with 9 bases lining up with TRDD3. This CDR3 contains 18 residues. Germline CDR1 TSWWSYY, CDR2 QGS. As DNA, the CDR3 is TGTGCTCGTGGGGAAACATCCTGGGGGATCGGGAACACCGATAAACTCATCTTT. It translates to CARGETSWGIGNTDKLIF.

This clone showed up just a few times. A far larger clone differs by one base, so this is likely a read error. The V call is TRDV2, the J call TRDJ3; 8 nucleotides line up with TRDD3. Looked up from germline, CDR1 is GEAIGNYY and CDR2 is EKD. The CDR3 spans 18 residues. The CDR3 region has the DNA TGTGCCTGTAACACCGCTGGGGGAAGCTCCTGGGACACCCGACAGATGTTTTTC. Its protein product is CACNTAGGSSWDTRQMFF.

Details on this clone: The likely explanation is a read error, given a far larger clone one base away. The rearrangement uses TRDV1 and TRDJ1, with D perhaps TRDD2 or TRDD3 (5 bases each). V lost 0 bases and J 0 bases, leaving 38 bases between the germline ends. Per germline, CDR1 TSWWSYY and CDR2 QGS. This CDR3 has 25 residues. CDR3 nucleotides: TGTGCTCTTGGGGAACTAGTATCCCCCCTACTGGTACTGTGGGATTCAATATCGTACACCGATAAACTCATCTTT. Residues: CALGELVSPLLVLWDSISYTDKLIF.

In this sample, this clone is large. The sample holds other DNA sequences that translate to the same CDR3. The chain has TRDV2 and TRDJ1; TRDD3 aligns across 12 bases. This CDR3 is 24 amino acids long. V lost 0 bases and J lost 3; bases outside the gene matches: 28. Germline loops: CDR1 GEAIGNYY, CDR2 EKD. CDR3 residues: CACDTLRSPGGYAGRFGDADKLIF. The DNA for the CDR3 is TGTGCCTGTGACACCCTACGAAGTCCTGGGGGATACGCGGGGCGGTTTGGGGATGCCGATAAACTCATCTTT.

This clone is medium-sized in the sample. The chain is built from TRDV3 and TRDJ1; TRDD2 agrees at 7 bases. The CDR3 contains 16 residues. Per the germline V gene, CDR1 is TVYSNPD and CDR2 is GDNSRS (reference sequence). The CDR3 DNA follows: TGTGCTCTCCCCAATTCCTACGACGGGATTACCGATAAACTCATCTTT. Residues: CALPNSYDGITDKLIF.